A single sample gave rise to the 23 T cell receptor beta chains below, sequenced in a study of OX40 agonist ivuxolimab in advanced cancers. The repertoire was sequenced with immunoSEQ multiplex PCR; TCRdb's copy has only in-frame clones and lacks some. The repertoire has approximately 32,000 clones, roughly 90% of them found once; the top ten carry about 9.6%. The sequences come from CD4+ or CD8+ T cells sorted from blood, collected in a trial of the OX40 agonist ivuxolimab. The receptors come from an adult with an advanced solid tumor such as melanoma, head and neck, liver or kidney cancer.

The gene calls are TRBV27 and TRBJ2-1; 12 bases align to TRBD2. CDR1 and CDR2 (germline): MNHEY, SMNVEV (reference sequence). The CDR3 runs 14 residues. The J segment lost 3 bases and the V segment lost 6 bases, leaving 0 bases of the junction unmatched. CDR3 sequence (DNA): TGTGCCAGCAGACTAGCGGGAGGCTACAATGAGCAGTTCTTC. It yields the protein CASRLAGGYNEQFF.

The CDR3 coding sequence is TGTGCCAGCAGCTACAGGGCCTACGAGCAGTACTTC. This encodes CASSYRAYEQYF. V and J are TRBV28 and TRBJ2-7, with D maybe TRBD1 (6 bases). Looked up from germline, CDR1 is MDHEN and CDR2 is SYDVKM. Between the trimmed V and J ends, which lost 6 bases and 2 bases, there was a span of 8 bases. The CDR3 covers 12 residues. Supplemented by reference TRBV28 and TRBJ2-7, the full variable domain reads DVKVTQSSRYLVKRTGEKVFLECVQDMDHENMFWYRQDPGLGLRLIYFSYDVKMKEKGDIPEGYSVSREKKERFSLILESASTNQTSMYLCASSYRAYEQYFGPGTRLTVT.

The gene calls are TRBV7-2 and TRBJ1-1; D is unresolved. From germline, CDR1 is SGHTA and CDR2 FQGNSA. Trimming removed 5 bases at V and 3 bases at J, with 10 bases between. There are 13 residues in the CDR3. As DNA, the CDR3 is TGTGCCAGCAGCCGAAGGACGGACACTGAAGCTTTCTTT. Its translation: CASSRRTDTEAFF.

The J gene is TRBJ1-6, the V gene TRBV11-1; D unclear. The germline V gene encodes CDR1 SGHAT and CDR2 FQDESV (reference sequence). The CDR3 runs 13 residues. Trimming shortened V by 3 bases and J by 7 bases, and 7 bases separated the two germline ends. As DNA, the CDR3 is TGTGCCAGCAGCTTTACCGAGAATTCACCCCTCCACTTT. It is translated as CASSFTENSPLHF.

This clone was seen a handful of times. The chain uses TRBV7-2 and TRBJ2-7, with D maybe TRBD1 (6 bases). This CDR3 has 14 amino acids. Trimming shortened V by 6 bases and J by 6 bases, and 18 bases separated the two germline ends. Germline lookup yields CDR1 SGHTA and CDR2 FQGNSA. The chain's CDR3 is CASRYTGTSGEQYF. CDR3 in DNA: TGTGCCAGCAGGTATACCGGGACATCGGGCGAGCAGTACTTC.

The CDR3 nucleotides read TGTGCCAGCAGCGTTGCTAGCGGGACCGGTGAGCAGTTCTTC. Protein sequence: CASSVASGTGEQFF. The chain couples TRBV9 to TRBJ2-1, with TRBD2 matching 9 bases. J lost 9 bases, V lost 2 bases, and 6 bases had no gene match. From germline, CDR1 is SGDLS and CDR2 YYNGEE. This CDR3 is built from 14 residues.

The chain joins TRBV7-6 to TRBJ2-7; 12 bases match TRBD2. The ends lost 2 bases at V and 3 bases at J; junction bases unmatched: 2. Germline CDR1 and CDR2: SGHVS and FNYEAQ. This CDR3 contains 15 residues. The CDR3 DNA follows: TGTGCCAGCAGCTTAACGACTAGCGGGGGCTACGAGCAGTACTTC. Its protein is CASSLTTSGGYEQYF.

The rearrangement uses TRBV18 and TRBJ1-4; a weak D match, TRBD1 (6 bases). The germline CDR1 and CDR2 sequences are KGHSH and LQKENI. The CDR3 contains 16 residues. Trimming removed 2 bases from V and 1 base from J, with 11 bases in between. Written as DNA, the CDR3 is TGTGCCAGCTCACCAACTACACAGGGAACTAATGAAAAACTGTTTTTT. It translates to CASSPTTQGTNEKLFF.

The chain couples TRBV29-1 to TRBJ1-1; D is ambiguous. Germline CDR1 SQVTM, CDR2 ANQGSEA. With 6 bases removed from V and 8 bases from J, the gap between germline ends came to 19 bases. The CDR3 consists of 13 residues. The DNA for the CDR3 is TGCAGCGTCAATCCTACATGGACTCCAGAAGCTTTCTTT. Translation gives CSVNPTWTPEAFF.

The chain combines TRBV5-1 with TRBJ2-7; no firm D call. CDR3 length: 16 amino acids. The V end was cut by 5 bases, the J end by 3 bases, with 21 bases between. Germline assignment: CDR1 SGHRS and CDR2 YFSETQ. The CDR3 loop is CASREGSGSGLYEQYF. The CDR3 nucleotides read TGCGCCAGCAGAGAAGGTTCCGGTTCAGGCCTCTACGAGCAGTACTTC.

The chain uses TRBV10-3 and TRBJ2-5, with 7 bases fitting TRBD1. The J call is in doubt because the DNA end fits TRBJ2-7 better. Germline values: CDR1 ENHRY, CDR2 SYGVKD. This CDR3 region has 15 residues. The CDR3 bases are TGTGCCATCAGCCTCCGGGACAGCATATACTACGAGCAGTACTTC. As protein: CAISLRDSIYYEQYF.

V gene TRBV7-3 combines with J gene TRBJ2-3; D ambiguous. V was pared by 2 bases and J by 0 bases, with 6 bases between. Germline-derived CDR1 and CDR2 are SGHTA and FQGTGA. This CDR3 comprises 14 residues. The CDR3 sequence is CASSLDGSTDTQYF. The CDR3 nucleotides read TGTGCCAGCAGCTTAGATGGCAGCACAGATACGCAGTATTTT.

This rearrangement joins TRBV5-6 to TRBJ1-6; D not certain. Germline lookup yields CDR1 SGHDT and CDR2 YYEEEE. Trimming cost V 4 bases and J 8 bases, with 7 bases left between them. This CDR3 contains 12 residues. CDR3 sequence (DNA): TGTGCCAGCAGCGTACAATATTCACCCCTCCACTTT. It specifies CASSVQYSPLHF.

The V gene is TRBV15, the J gene TRBJ2-7, with 9 nucleotides matching TRBD1. CDR3 length: 16 residues. Trimming removed 2 bases from V and 6 bases from J; junction bases left unmatched: 11. CDR1 and CDR2 from the germline V gene are LNHNV and YYDKDF (reference sequence). Here the CDR3 DNA reads TGTGCCACCAGCAGACCTACCGGGACAGGGTCCCGCGAGCAGTACTTC. Translation gives CATSRPTGTGSREQYF. The variable domain in full, with the rest retrieved from reference TRBV15 and TRBJ2-7, is DAMVIQNPRYQVTQFGKPVTLSCSQTLNHNVMYWYQQKSSQAPKLLFHYYDKDFNNEADTPDNFQSRRPNTSFCFLDIRSPGLGDTAMYLCATSRPTGTGSREQYFGPGTRLTVT.

The J gene is TRBJ1-4, the V gene TRBV5-1; the D is unclear. Germline V gene sequence: CDR1 SGHRS, CDR2 YFSETQ. V was pared by 4 bases and J by 4 bases, with 14 bases between. This CDR3 comprises 15 residues. The CDR3 reads CASSPNDGFNEKLFF. The CDR3, as DNA: TGCGCCAGCAGCCCTAATGACGGATTTAATGAAAAACTGTTTTTT.

J is TRBJ1-1 and V is TRBV18; no definite D call. The V end lost 1 base, the J end lost 4 bases, and 7 bases lay between the germline ends. The CDR3 sequence is 13 residues long. Per germline, CDR1 KGHSH and CDR2 LQKENI. For the CDR3, the DNA is TGTGCCAGCTCACCACTTACGATCACTGAAGCTTTCTTT. Amino acid sequence: CASSPLTITEAFF.

This chain uses TRBV7-9 with TRBJ2-5; D may be TRBD1 (6 bases). The germline V gene has CDR1 SEHNR and CDR2 FQNEAQ (reference sequence). Between the trimmed V and J ends, which lost 5 bases and 2 bases, there was a span of 15 bases. The CDR3 consists of 15 residues. CDR3 amino acids: CASSLGGRQQETQYF. The CDR3 region has the DNA TGTGCCAGCAGCCTAGGGGGTAGGCAGCAAGAGACCCAGTACTTC.

V is TRBV5-1 and J is TRBJ1-2, with D possibly TRBD1 on 5 matching bases. Germline values: CDR1 SGHRS, CDR2 YFSETQ. V was clipped by 0 bases and J by 7 bases, with 10 bases between them. CDR3 length: 13 residues. CDR3 sequence: CASSLGDALGYTF. CDR3 sequence (DNA): TGCGCCAGCAGCTTGGGGGACGCTCTTGGCTACACCTTC.

This clone was found once. V gene TRBV19 combines with J gene TRBJ1-3; D not certain. CDR1 LNHDA and CDR2 SQIVND come from the germline V gene (reference sequence). V shed 3 bases and J shed 2 bases, with 11 bases lying between them. The CDR3 length is 15 residues. The CDR3 loop is CASSIMAQAGNTIYF. CDR3 nucleotides: TGTGCCAGTAGTATTATGGCGCAGGCTGGAAACACCATATATTTT.

The chain has TRBV5-1 and TRBJ2-7, with D maybe TRBD2 (6 bases). V lost 1 base, J lost 2 bases, and 10 bases lay in between. Germline loops: CDR1 SGHRS, CDR2 YFSETQ. This CDR3 contains 14 residues. In nucleotides, the CDR3 is TGCGCCAGCAGCTTGCCGGCGGGAACCTACGAGCAGTACTTC. Residues: CASSLPAGTYEQYF.

This clone was seen a single time. CDR3 DNA sequence: TGCGCCAGCAGTTACACAGATACGCAGTATTTT. The encoded protein is CASSYTDTQYF. V and J are TRBV10-2 and TRBJ2-3; D remains ambiguous. The CDR3 runs 11 residues. CDR1 WSHSY and CDR2 SAAADI come from the germline V gene. Trimming took off 5 bases at V and 2 bases at J, with 2 bases between the two ends.

The rearrangement joins TRBV6-1 to TRBJ2-3; no definite D call. The CDR3 is made up of 14 amino acids. Germline CDR1 is MNHNS and CDR2 is SASEGT. Trimming shortened V by 6 bases and J by 2 bases, and 12 bases separated the two germline ends. CDR3 nucleotide sequence: TGTGCCAGCAGCCCTGAAGGCCTCACAGATACGCAGTATTTT. It codes for CASSPEGLTDTQYF.

For the CDR3, the DNA is TGTGCCAGCAGCTCCAGGGGGCGCAGGGAAAAACTGTTTTTT. It yields the protein CASSSRGRREKLFF. The V and J genes are TRBV7-2 and TRBJ1-4, with 8 nucleotides matching TRBD1. The CDR3 consists of 14 residues. Per the germline V gene, CDR1 is SGHTA and CDR2 is FQGNSA. Trimming at V came to 4 bases and at J to 8 bases, leaving 6 bases not matched to a gene.